Below are 19 T cell receptor beta chains sequenced from a single sample in a study of blood T cell repertoires in COVID-19. Repertoires were generated with immunoSEQ multiplex PCR, while TCRdb's copy carries only in-frame clones and drops some. The table records 300,000 to 400,000 clones, 80% to 90% of them present only once. What was sequenced was PBMCs or T cells enriched from blood (not recorded which). Receptor source: a woman in her forties with acute COVID-19.

V gene TRBV10-3 combines with J gene TRBJ1-6; no firm D call. The CDR3 runs 14 residues. Germline-derived CDR1 and CDR2 are ENHRY and SYGVKD. With 2 bases removed from V and 7 bases from J, the gap between germline ends came to 9 bases. The CDR3 is CAISEAGNNSPLHF. The CDR3 nucleotides are TGTGCCATCAGTGAGGCAGGCAACAATTCACCCCTCCACTTT.

Concerning this clone itself: A read error may account for a junction end that differs from germline. This sequence joins TRBV7-2 and TRBJ2-1; 9 nucleotides match TRBD1. CDR1 is SGHTA and CDR2 is FQGNSA in the germline V gene. This CDR3 region has 15 residues. The CDR3 DNA reads as TGTGCCAGCAGTGTACAGGGGGCCTCCTCCAATGAGCAGTTCTTC. It is translated as CASSVQGASSNEQFF.

This chain connects TRBV12-3 or TRBV12-4 to TRBJ2-2; a weak D match, TRBD2 (6 bases). The CDR3 covers 12 residues. Trimming cost V 6 bases and J 6 bases, with 8 bases left between them. In DNA, the CDR3 is TGTGCCAGCAGGAGACTAGCCGGGGAGCTGTTTTTT. This gives the protein CASRRLAGELFF.

The rearrangement uses TRBV7-2 and TRBJ2-5; 8 bases match TRBD2. Germline V gene lookup returns CDR1 SGHTA and CDR2 FQGNSA. The CDR3 sequence is 17 residues long. Germline trimming cut 1 base from V and 7 bases from J; bases unmatched to any gene: 14. The CDR3 sequence is CASSLVPAGAVLGTQYF. For the CDR3, the DNA is TGTGCCAGCAGCTTAGTCCCAGCGGGAGCGGTCTTAGGGACCCAGTACTTC. Using reference TRBV7-2 and TRBJ2-5 for the parts outside the CDR3, the full variable domain is GAGVSQSPSNKVTEKGKDVELRCDPISGHTALYWYRQSLGQGLEFLIYFQGNSAPDKSGLPSDRFSAERTGGSVSTLTIQRTQQEDSAVYLCASSLVPAGAVLGTQYFGPGTRLLVL.

CDR3 DNA: TGCAGTGCTAGTATCAACAGGGGAGGCACTGAAGCTTTCTTT. As protein: CSASINRGGTEAFF. The chain employs TRBV20-1 and TRBJ1-1; 7 nucleotides match TRBD1. Germline-derived CDR1 and CDR2 are DFQATT and SNEGSKA (reference sequence). The V gene end was trimmed by 3 bases and the J gene end by 4 bases; junction bases not matched to a gene: 8. This CDR3 region has 14 residues.

The rearrangement uses TRBV14 and TRBJ2-7, with D perhaps matching TRBD2 (5 bases). CDR1 is SGHDN and CDR2 is FVKESK in the germline V gene. V lost 0 bases and J 5 bases, leaving 14 bases between the germline ends. This CDR3 is built from 15 residues. CDR3 residues: CASSQDLRVKNEQYF. CDR3 bases: TGTGCCAGCAGCCAAGATTTGAGGGTGAAGAACGAGCAGTACTTC.

This clone was picked up one time. The rearrangement links TRBV11-1 to TRBJ2-2; 8 nucleotides match TRBD1. Germline CDR1 and CDR2: SGHAT and FQDESV (reference sequence). This CDR3 has 16 amino acids. Trimming at V came to 5 bases and at J to 5 bases, leaving 10 bases not matched to a gene. The CDR3 sequence: CASSPRTGWETGELFF. Here the CDR3 DNA reads TGTGCCAGCAGCCCTCGGACAGGGTGGGAGACCGGGGAGCTGTTTTTT.

V and J are TRBV6-5 and TRBJ1-1; 11 nucleotides agree with TRBD1. The CDR3 has 15 residues. CDR1 and CDR2 from the germline V gene are MNHEY and SVGAGI. Losses at the gene ends were 6 bases for V and 5 bases for J; bases not matched to a gene: 8. DNA for the CDR3: TGTGCCAGCAGCCGGACAGGGGGCGCGGATACTGAAGCTTTCTTT. Protein sequence: CASSRTGGADTEAFF.

This chain links TRBV5-6 with TRBJ1-2; 7 bases fit TRBD1. This CDR3 is built from 15 residues. Trimming cost V 6 bases and J 0 bases; bases outside gene matches: 8. Germline CDR1 and CDR2: SGHDT and YYEEEE. The CDR3: CASTQTGKANYGYTF. CDR3 DNA sequence: TGTGCCAGCACCCAGACAGGGAAAGCTAACTATGGCTACACCTTC.

This clone was detected once. The chain links TRBV11-2 to TRBJ2-5; tentatively, D is TRBD2 (5 bases). CDR3 size: 16 residues. Germline assignment: CDR1 SGHAT and CDR2 FQNNGV. Trimming took 0 bases from V and 1 from J, leaving 12 bases between them. CDR3 amino acids: CASSLEGVSLQETQYF. The CDR3, as DNA: TGTGCCAGCAGCTTAGAGGGAGTTTCCCTCCAAGAGACCCAGTACTTC.

The chain has TRBV27 and TRBJ1-1; D unclear. Germline V CDR1 and CDR2: MNHEY, SMNVEV (reference sequence). V was cut by 5 bases and J by 7 bases, with 8 bases left in between. The CDR3 length is 11 residues. CDR3 amino acids: CASSRGVEAFF. The CDR3 DNA reads TGTGCCAGCAGTCGGGGAGTTGAAGCTTTCTTT.

This chain joins TRBV11-1 and TRBJ1-1, with D maybe TRBD1 (6 bases). V was clipped by 0 bases and J by 0 bases, with 11 bases between them. Germline assignment: CDR1 SGHAT and CDR2 FQDESV (reference sequence). The CDR3 runs 16 residues. The DNA for the CDR3 is TGTGCCAGCAGCTTAGCGCACGCAGGGGTGAACACTGAAGCTTTCTTT. It specifies CASSLAHAGVNTEAFF.

V gene TRBV29-1 combines with J gene TRBJ1-2, with 9 bases matching TRBD1. The CDR3 extends over 15 amino acids. The V gene's germline CDR1 is SQVTM and CDR2 ANQGSEA. V was clipped by 4 bases and J by 8 bases; unmatched bases: 14. The CDR3 sequence: CSVGFGGQGEFGYTF. The CDR3 nucleotides read TGCAGCGTTGGATTTGGGGGACAGGGCGAATTCGGCTACACCTTC.

The V and J genes are TRBV11-3 and TRBJ2-2; D remains ambiguous. This CDR3 region has 13 residues. V shed 3 bases and J shed 4 bases, with 6 bases lying between them. Looked up from germline, CDR1 is SGHNT and CDR2 is YENEEA. CDR3 nucleotide sequence: TGTGCCAGCAGCTTTGCTAGCACCGGGGAGCTGTTTTTT. Protein: CASSFASTGELFF.

The sample holds one count of this clone. The chain carries TRBV27 and TRBJ1-1; tentatively, D is TRBD1 (6 bases). The CDR3 has 12 amino acids. Trimming shortened V by 10 bases and J by 0 bases, and 9 bases separated the two germline ends. Per germline, CDR1 MNHEY and CDR2 SMNVEV (reference sequence). In nucleotides, the CDR3 is TGTGCCATACAGGGCATGAACACTGAAGCTTTCTTT. Translating it yields CAIQGMNTEAFF.

J is TRBJ1-2 and V is TRBV7-2; 7 nucleotides match TRBD1. V lost 0 bases, J lost 3 bases, and 7 bases stayed unmatched. Germline V CDR1 and CDR2: SGHTA, FQGNSA. The CDR3 has 16 amino acids. CDR3 DNA sequence: TGTGCCAGCAGCTTAGCGCTTCGGACAGGTGACTATGGCTACACCTTC. This codes for CASSLALRTGDYGYTF.

The DNA for the CDR3 is TGCGCCAGCAGCCACGCCCTAGCCCTAGATGAGCAGTTCTTC. This translates into CASSHALALDEQFF. The V gene is TRBV4-1, the J gene TRBJ2-1; D might be TRBD2 (5 bases). CDR3 length equals 14 residues. Trimming shortened V by 3 bases and J by 8 bases, and 14 bases separated the two germline ends. CDR1 and CDR2 from the germline V gene are MGHRA and YSYEKL.

This chain uses TRBV3-1 (or the pseudogene TRBV3-2) with TRBJ2-2; 11 bases are a match to TRBD1. V lost 1 base and J lost 6; bases outside the gene matches: 7. From germline, CDR1 is LGHDT and CDR2 YNNKEL (reference sequence). CDR3 length equals 17 residues. The chain's CDR3 is CASSQGFGTGGSGELFF. In DNA, the CDR3 is TGTGCCAGCAGCCAAGGTTTCGGGACAGGGGGTTCCGGGGAGCTGTTTTTT.

V is TRBV5-6 and J is TRBJ1-1; D not certain. CDR1 is SGHDT and CDR2 is YYEEEE in the germline V gene. V was cut by 3 bases and J by 0 bases, with 15 bases left in between. CDR3 size: 16 residues. Here the CDR3 DNA reads TGTGCCAGCAGCTCTCCCATGGAGGGTATGAACACTGAAGCTTTCTTT. Its protein product is CASSSPMEGMNTEAFF.